These 7 T cell receptor beta chains were sequenced from one sample in a study of CD8 T cells in ankylosing spondylitis. Notes on the study in general: Ankylosing spondylitis blood seemed to carry a telltale TCR beta motif made of about 8 highly homologous variants.

Each CDR3 protein gets one entry after TCRdb re-called the 5' RACE reads with MiXCR. The sample yields roughly 700,000 distinct CDR3 sequences, roughly 19% seen once. Antigen specificity for these receptors is unknown. The material sequenced was blood, either unsorted or a sorted T cell fraction (not recorded which). The source of these receptors is a male donor with ankylosing spondylitis.

V and J are TRBV2 and TRBJ2-3, with TRBD2 identical over 15 bases. This CDR3 has 19 amino acids. Trimming took 2 bases from V and 0 from J; bases not matched to a gene: 6. Germline V gives CDR1 SNHLY, CDR2 FYNNEI. Here the CDR3 DNA reads TGTGCCAGCAGTGAAAGGGGGACTAGCGGGGGGCCTAGCACAGATACGCAGTATTTT. It codes for CASSERGTSGGPSTDTQYF. Full variable domain (remainder filled in from reference TRBV2 and TRBJ2-3): EPEVTQTPSHQVTQMGQEVILRCVPISNHLYFYWYRQILGQKVEFLVSFYNNEISEKSEIFDDQFSVERPDGSNFTLKIRSTKLEDSAMYFCASSERGTSGGPSTDTQYFGPGTRLTVL.

In its sample, this clonotype was seen a few times. This rearrangement joins TRBV20-1 to TRBJ2-3, with D possibly being TRBD1 (6 bases). The CDR3 is 16 amino acids. The V gene lost 7 bases and the J gene lost 2 bases, with 22 bases spanning the gap. The germline CDR1 and CDR2 sequences are DFQATT and SNEGSKA (reference sequence). CDR3 DNA: TGCAGTGTCCCCCGAGCGTTACAGGGCTCCACAGATACGCAGTATTTT. Its translation is CSVPRALQGSTDTQYF.

Ten or more counts support this clonotype. This chain links TRBV29-1 with TRBJ2-7, with 9 nucleotides matching TRBD2. Trimming at V came to 8 bases and at J to 1 base, leaving 15 bases not matched to a gene. Germline-derived CDR1 and CDR2 are SQVTM and ANQGSEA. The CDR3 is 16 residues long. In DNA, the CDR3 is TGCAGCACCCAAACCGGTGGTAGCGGGAGTTCCTACGAGCAGTACTTC. Protein product: CSTQTGGSGSSYEQYF.

The rearrangement joins TRBV7-2 to TRBJ2-7; 10 bases are shared with TRBD2. J was trimmed by 6 bases and V by 1 base; bases with no gene match: 6. This CDR3 is 15 amino acids long. Germline V gives CDR1 SGHTA, CDR2 FQGNSA. CDR3 nucleotide sequence: TGTGCCAGCAGCTTAGGGCCTAGCGGGAGTGTCGAGCAGTACTTC. Translating it yields CASSLGPSGSVEQYF.

This clonotype came up many times. CDR3: CASSSQGLQNTGELFF. In nucleotides, the CDR3 is TGTGCCAGCAGCTCCCAGGGACTACAAAACACCGGGGAGCTGTTTTTT. The chain joins TRBV5-6 to TRBJ2-2; 7 bases line up with TRBD2. V trimming: 3 bases; J trimming: 2 bases; junction bases outside the gene matches: 7. The CDR3 extends over 16 amino acids. Germline V lookup: CDR1 SGHDT, CDR2 YYEEEE. The full variable domain, its missing parts supplied by reference TRBV5-6 and TRBJ2-2, is DAGVTQSPTHLIKTRGQQVTLRCSPKSGHDTVSWYQQALGQGPQFIFQYYEEEERQRGNFPDRFSGHQFPNYSSELNVNALLLGDSALYLCASSSQGLQNTGELFFGEGSRLTVL.

This clonotype was counted only a few times. The chain joins TRBV19 to TRBJ1-1; D not resolved. V was trimmed by 3 bases and J by 4 bases, leaving 18 bases between them. CDR3 length: 16 amino acids. Germline CDR1 and CDR2: LNHDA and SQIVND (reference sequence). DNA of the CDR3: TGTGCCAGTAGTATGAGGGTTCGGGCTGAGGGCACTGAAGCTTTCTTT. It codes for CASSMRVRAEGTEAFF.

This clonotype turned up a few times. The chain employs TRBV20-1 and TRBJ2-1; 8 positions match TRBD1. This CDR3 comprises 17 residues. The V segment lost 1 base and the J segment 1 base; nucleotides outside the gene matches: 9. CDR1 DFQATT and CDR2 SNEGSKA come from the germline V gene (reference sequence). Here the CDR3 reads CSARGGLGDRSYNEQFF. The CDR3 nucleotides are TGCAGTGCTAGAGGCGGGCTCGGGGACAGGTCCTACAATGAGCAGTTCTTC.